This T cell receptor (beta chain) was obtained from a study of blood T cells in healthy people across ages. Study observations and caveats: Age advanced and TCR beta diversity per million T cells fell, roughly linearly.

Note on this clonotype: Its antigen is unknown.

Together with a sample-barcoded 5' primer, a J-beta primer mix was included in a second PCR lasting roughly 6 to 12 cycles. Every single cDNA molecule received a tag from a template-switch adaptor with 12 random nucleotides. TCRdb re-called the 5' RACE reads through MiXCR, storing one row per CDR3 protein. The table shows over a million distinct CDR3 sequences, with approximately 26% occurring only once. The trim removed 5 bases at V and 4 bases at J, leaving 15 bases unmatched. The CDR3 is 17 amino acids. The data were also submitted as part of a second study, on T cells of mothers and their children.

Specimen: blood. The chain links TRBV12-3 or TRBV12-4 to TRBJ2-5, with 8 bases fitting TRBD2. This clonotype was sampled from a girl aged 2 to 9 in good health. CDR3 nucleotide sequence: TGTGCCAGCAGTGGGGCCGGGGGGGGGCTCGAGGGAGAGACCCAGTACTTC. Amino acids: CASSGAGGGLEGETQYF.